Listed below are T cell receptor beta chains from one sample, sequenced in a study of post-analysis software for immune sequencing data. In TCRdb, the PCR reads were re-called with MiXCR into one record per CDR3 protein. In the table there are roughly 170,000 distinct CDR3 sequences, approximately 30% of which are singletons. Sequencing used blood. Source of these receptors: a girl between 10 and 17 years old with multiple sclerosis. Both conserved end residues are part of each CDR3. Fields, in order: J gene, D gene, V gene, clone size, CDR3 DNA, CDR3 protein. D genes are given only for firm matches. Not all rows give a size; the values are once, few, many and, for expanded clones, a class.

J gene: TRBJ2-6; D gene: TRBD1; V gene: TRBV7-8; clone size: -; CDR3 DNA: TGTGCCAGCAGCCCGACCCCCGGGACAGGCTTTCGCTCTGGGGCCAACGTCCTGACTTTC; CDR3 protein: CASSPTPGTGFRSGANVLTF
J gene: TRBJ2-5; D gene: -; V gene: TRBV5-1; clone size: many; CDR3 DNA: TGCGCCAGCAGCTTATACAAAGAGACCCAGTACTTC; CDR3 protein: CASSLYKETQYF
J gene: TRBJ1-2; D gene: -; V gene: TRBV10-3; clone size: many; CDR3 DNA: TGTGCCACCGTGGTGGGCGGAGGGAGCTATGGCTACACCTTC; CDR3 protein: CATVVGGGSYGYTF
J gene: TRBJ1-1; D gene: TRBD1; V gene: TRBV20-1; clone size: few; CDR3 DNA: TGCAGTGCTCAGGGGGAAATGAACACTGAAGCTTTCTTT; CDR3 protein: CSAQGEMNTEAFF
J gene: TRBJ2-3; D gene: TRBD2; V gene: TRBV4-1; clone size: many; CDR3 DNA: TGCGCCAGCAGCCGATGGACTAGCGGCACAGATACGCAGTATTTT; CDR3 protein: CASSRWTSGTDTQYF
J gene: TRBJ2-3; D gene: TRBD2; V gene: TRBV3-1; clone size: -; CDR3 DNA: TGTGCCAGCAGCCAAAGCCACCGTGGACTAGCGGGACGGTTGTATCTTGCAGATATGCAGTATTTT; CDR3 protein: CASSQSHRGLAGRLYLADMQYF
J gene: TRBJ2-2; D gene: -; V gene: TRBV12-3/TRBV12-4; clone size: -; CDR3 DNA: TGTGCCAGCAGTTTAGGGGTAGCAACCGGGGAGCTGTTTTTT; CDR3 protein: CASSLGVATGELFF
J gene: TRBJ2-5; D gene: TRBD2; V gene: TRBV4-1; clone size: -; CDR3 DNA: TGCGCCAGCAGTCCGGGACTAGCGGCGTTTTTTTCCTACAATGAGCAGTACTTC; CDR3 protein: CASSPGLAAFFSYNEQYF
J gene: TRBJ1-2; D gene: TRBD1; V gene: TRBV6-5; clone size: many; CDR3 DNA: TGTGCCAGCAGCCCCACAGGGGGGAAAAGCTATGGCTACACCTTC; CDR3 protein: CASSPTGGKSYGYTF
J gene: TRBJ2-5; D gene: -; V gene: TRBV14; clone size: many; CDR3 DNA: TGTGCCAGCAGCCCGGCGAGGGCCAGAACCGTAGAGACCCAGTACTTC; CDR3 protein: CASSPARARTVETQYF
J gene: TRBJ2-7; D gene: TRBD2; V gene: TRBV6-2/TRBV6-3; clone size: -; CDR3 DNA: TGTGCCAGCAGTCGACTAGCGGATTACGAGCAGTACTTC; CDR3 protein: CASSRLADYEQYF
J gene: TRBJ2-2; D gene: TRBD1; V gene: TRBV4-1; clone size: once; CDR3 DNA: TGCGCCAGCAGCCAAGTTTTTGGACAGGTCGGCACCGGGGAGCTGTTTTTT; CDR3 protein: CASSQVFGQVGTGELFF
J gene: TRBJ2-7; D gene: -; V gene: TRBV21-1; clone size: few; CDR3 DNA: TGTGCCAGCAGGAATCTAGCGGGAGGTTCCGAGCAGTACTTC; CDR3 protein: CASRNLAGGSEQYF
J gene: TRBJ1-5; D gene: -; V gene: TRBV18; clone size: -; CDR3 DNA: TGTGCCAGCTCACCACAGTCAGTCAATCAGCCCCAGCATTTT; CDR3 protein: CASSPQSVNQPQHF
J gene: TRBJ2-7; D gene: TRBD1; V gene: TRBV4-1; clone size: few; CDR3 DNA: TGCGCCAGCAGCCGATCGGGACAGGGGACCGACGAGCAGTACTTC; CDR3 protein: CASSRSGQGTDEQYF
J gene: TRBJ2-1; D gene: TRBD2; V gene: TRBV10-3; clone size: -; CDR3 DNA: TGTGCCATCAGTGAGAGAGCGGGAACCCACAGTGAGCAGTTCTTC; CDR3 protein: CAISERAGTHSEQFF
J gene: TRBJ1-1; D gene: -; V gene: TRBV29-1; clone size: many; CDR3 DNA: TGCAGCGTCGGTGAAGCTTTCTTT; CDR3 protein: CSVGEAFF
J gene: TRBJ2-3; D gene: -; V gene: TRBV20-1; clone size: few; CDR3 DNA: TGCAGTGCTAGAAGATTAGTTAGCACAGATACGCAGTATTTT; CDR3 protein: CSARRLVSTDTQYF
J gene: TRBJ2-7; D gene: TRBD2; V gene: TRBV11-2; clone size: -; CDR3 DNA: TGTGCCAGCAGCTTAGATCTCGGGGGGAGCTCCTACGAGCAGTACTTC; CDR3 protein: CASSLDLGGSSYEQYF
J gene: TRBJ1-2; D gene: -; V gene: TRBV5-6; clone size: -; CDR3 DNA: TGTGCCGGCAGCTTGGTAGGATTGGACTATGGCTACACCTTC; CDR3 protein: CAGSLVGLDYGYTF
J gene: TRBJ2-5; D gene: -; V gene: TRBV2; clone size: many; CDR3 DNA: TGTGCCAGCAGTGAAAATCCACCACAAGAGACCCAGTACTTC; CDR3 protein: CASSENPPQETQYF
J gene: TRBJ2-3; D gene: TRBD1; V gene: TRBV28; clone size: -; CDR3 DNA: TGTGCCGGCAGTTTTCTTGGGCAGGGGGTGCGAAGTGGCACAGATACGCAGTATTTT; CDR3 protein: CAGSFLGQGVRSGTDTQYF
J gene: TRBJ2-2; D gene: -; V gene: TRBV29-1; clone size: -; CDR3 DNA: TGCAGCGTCGCGCCCATACCTAACACCGGGGAGCTGTTTTTT; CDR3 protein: CSVAPIPNTGELFF